In this sample, the clone carrying this T cell receptor (beta chain) turned up once. The antigen is not known. These data originate in a study of T cells in localized non-small cell lung cancer. V lost 4 bases to trimming and J lost 0 bases, with 13 bases between them. The length of the CDR3 is 15 residues. Germline V gives CDR1 MNHEY, CDR2 SVGAGI. Sequencing was performed with immunoSEQ multiplex PCR; in TCRdb, only in-frame clones are kept and a portion is missing. The sample has fewer than 13,000 clones, about three quarters seen once. Study-level results: Longer overall survival was seen with higher T cell density measured in blood. Appearing in adjacent lung were a median roughly 59 of the top 100 tumor clones.

This TCR derives from a male donor aged 60 or over with stage I lung adenocarcinoma. This specimen consisted of peripheral blood, obtained before any cancer treatment. The chain employs TRBV6-5 and TRBJ2-7; D tentatively reads TRBD1 or TRBD2 (5 bases each). CDR3 DNA: TGTGCCAGCAGTTCCCCGGGACGCAGCTCCTACGAGCAGTACTTC. Encoded protein: CASSSPGRSSYEQYF.